This TCR beta chain was retrieved from a study of blood T cell repertoires in COVID-19. V was trimmed by 3 bases and J by 6 bases, leaving 11 bases between them. The CDR3 loop spans 13 amino acids. Sequencing used immunoSEQ multiplex PCR; TCRdb keeps in-frame clones, though not all of them. This table holds under 110,000 clones, less than 80% found once. This chain links TRBV12-3 or TRBV12-4 with TRBJ1-2, with D unclear. Sequencing used peripheral blood. This clonotype was obtained from an elderly man with COVID-19, enrolled during active disease. The CDR3 bases are TGTGCCAGCAGTTTTGTGCCGCAGGATGGCTACACCTTC. Its protein is CASSFVPQDGYTF.